A single sample gave rise to the 28 T cell receptor beta chains below, sequenced in a study of T cells after yellow fever vaccination. One entry per CDR3 protein results from TCRdb running MiXCR on the 5' RACE reads. The sample has 620,000 or so distinct CDR3 sequences, about 12% seen once. Specimen: PBMCs, collected on the day of the yellow fever booster vaccination. The origin of the receptors is a man aged 30 to 45 who received the YFV17D yellow fever vaccine.

The chain combines TRBV6-2 or TRBV6-3 with TRBJ2-3; a weak D match, TRBD2 (6 bases). Germline CDR1 is MNHEY and CDR2 is SVGEGT. V was pared by 5 bases and J by 4 bases, with 16 bases between. This CDR3 is built from 15 residues. CDR3 in DNA: TGTGCCAGCAGTCGGTTCGGGAGTGGTGCAGATACGCAGTATTTT. Protein product: CASSRFGSGADTQYF.

The rearrangement joins TRBV10-2 to TRBJ1-2; 10 bases are shared with TRBD1. Germline V gene data show CDR1 as WSHSY and CDR2 as SAAADI. V shed 6 bases and J 1 base; nucleotides not matched to a gene: 8. This CDR3 is built from 16 residues. CDR3 in DNA: TGCGCCAGCAGGAGGACAGGGGGAGCATTTAACTATGGCTACACCTTC. It codes for CASRRTGGAFNYGYTF.

This clonotype was seen a handful of times. The chain carries TRBV29-1 and TRBJ2-7; 7 nucleotides agree with TRBD2. V lost 7 bases, J lost 6 bases, and 12 bases stayed unmatched. The CDR3 covers 13 residues. In germline, CDR1 is SQVTM, CDR2 ANQGSEA. The CDR3 loop reads CSAKRDSEAEQYF. The CDR3, as DNA: TGCAGCGCAAAGCGGGACTCCGAGGCCGAGCAGTACTTC.

Only a few counts were recorded for this clonotype. The chain carries TRBV12-5 and TRBJ2-7; D possibly matches TRBD1 or TRBD2 (5 bases each). CDR3 length: 15 amino acids. Trimming shortened V by 4 bases and J by 2 bases, and 15 bases separated the two germline ends. In germline, CDR1 is LGHNT, CDR2 FRNRAP. The CDR3 region has the DNA TGTGCTAGTGGTTCCACCGGGACGGAGACCTACGAGCAGTACTTC. Its protein product is CASGSTGTETYEQYF.

The chain is built from TRBV30 and TRBJ2-2; no clear D. The CDR3 extends over 13 amino acids. The germline V and J ends were trimmed by 3 bases and 4 bases, with 9 bases remaining between them. The germline gives CDR1 GTSNPN, CDR2 SVGIG (reference sequence). CDR3 nucleotides: TGTGCCTGGAGACTAATTAGCACCGGGGAGCTGTTTTTT. This gives the protein CAWRLISTGELFF.

This clonotype has a count of ten or more. The J gene is TRBJ2-1, the V gene TRBV7-2; 7 bases fit TRBD2. The V gene end was trimmed by 2 bases and the J gene end by 0 bases; junction bases not matched to a gene: 4. CDR1 and CDR2 (germline): SGHTA, FQGNSA. The CDR3 has 16 residues. CDR3 DNA sequence: TGTGCCAGCAGCTTACTAGCGGTGAGCTCCTACAATGAGCAGTTCTTC. It is translated as CASSLLAVSSYNEQFF.

This clonotype was observed a handful of times. The chain joins TRBV5-6 to TRBJ1-1; D uncertain. Trimming pared 4 bases from V and 0 bases from J, leaving 4 bases between. The germline gives CDR1 SGHDT, CDR2 YYEEEE. This CDR3 comprises 12 residues. DNA of the CDR3: TGTGCCAGCAGCCATGTGAACACTGAAGCTTTCTTT. Its translation: CASSHVNTEAFF.

This CDR3 is CASSVVSGANVLTF. DNA of the CDR3: TGTGCCAGCAGCGTAGTAAGTGGGGCCAACGTCCTGACTTTC. The genes are TRBV9 and TRBJ2-6; D is undetermined. This CDR3 has 14 residues. The germline V gene has CDR1 SGDLS and CDR2 YYNGEE. V was trimmed by 0 bases and J by 3 bases, leaving 4 bases between them.

The V gene is TRBV20-1, the J gene TRBJ2-1; tentative D call: TRBD2 (6 bases). Trimming pared 4 bases from V and 4 bases from J, leaving 14 bases between. The CDR3 extends over 14 amino acids. Germline V gene data show CDR1 as DFQATT and CDR2 as SNEGSKA (reference sequence). The CDR3 DNA is TGCAGTGCTAATAAGGGAGGTCCGTACAATGAGCAGTTCTTC. It encodes CSANKGGPYNEQFF.

This clonotype was observed a handful of times. V and J are TRBV5-1 and TRBJ2-1, with a tentative D call TRBD2 (5 bases). The CDR3 has 13 amino acids. The V and J ends lost 5 bases and 8 bases respectively, with 14 bases between them. The germline V gene encodes CDR1 SGHRS and CDR2 YFSETQ. For the CDR3, the DNA is TGCGCCAGCAGAGCCCTAGCCGGCCATGAGCAGTTCTTC. Protein sequence: CASRALAGHEQFF.

This clonotype was counted only a few times. A much larger clone differs from this one at a single base, so this may be a read error. The V and J genes are TRBV7-2 and TRBJ1-1; D is unresolved. The CDR3 is made up of 14 amino acids. The ends were cut back, 1 base at V and 1 base at J, with 7 bases in the middle. Germline CDR1 and CDR2: SGHTA and FQGNSA. Here the CDR3 reads CASSLDRQNTEAFF. DNA of the CDR3: TGTGCCAGCAGCTTAGACAGACAGAACACTGAAGCTTTCTTT.

Concerning this clonotype: A read error may be the cause here, since a much bigger clone is one base away. The gene calls are TRBV11-2 and TRBJ1-2; D ambiguous. Germline values: CDR1 SGHAT, CDR2 FQNNGV. Trimming left V 3 bases short and J 6 bases short, with 11 bases between. This CDR3 is built from 13 residues. The CDR3 bases are TGTGCCAGCAGCTTTCGACGGTTCCATGGCTACACCTTC. It codes for CASSFRRFHGYTF.

The chain couples TRBV20-1 to TRBJ2-3; TRBD2 aligns across 15 bases. The length of the CDR3 is 18 residues. Germline CDR1 reads DFQATT; CDR2 reads SNEGSKA (reference sequence). Trimming cost V 2 bases and J 2 bases; bases outside gene matches: 8. The CDR3 is CSARRPGTSGRFTDTQYF. The CDR3 nucleotides read TGCAGTGCTAGACGACCCGGGACTAGCGGGAGGTTCACAGATACGCAGTATTTT.

This clonotype was observed many times. V usage is TRBV14 and J usage is TRBJ2-7; 8 positions match TRBD2. CDR3 length equals 16 residues. The germline CDR1 and CDR2 sequences are SGHDN and FVKESK. V was clipped by 0 bases and J by 0 bases; unmatched bases: 4. In nucleotides, the CDR3 is TGTGCCAGCAGCCAAGAAGACGGGAGGGCCTCCTACGAGCAGTACTTC. It translates to CASSQEDGRASYEQYF.

This clonotype has more than one count but fewer than ten. The gene calls are TRBV28 and TRBJ2-7, with D perhaps TRBD1 (8 bases). The CDR3 runs 13 residues. Germline CDR1 and CDR2: MDHEN and SYDVKM. The ends were cut back, 8 bases at V and 2 bases at J, with 13 bases in the middle. CDR3: CASEQGGTYEQYF. The CDR3 nucleotides read TGTGCCAGCGAACAGGGGGGGACCTACGAGCAGTACTTC.

This clonotype was observed a handful of times. V usage is TRBV20-1 and J usage is TRBJ1-2; TRBD1 matches 7 bases. Trimming removed 2 bases from V and 11 bases from J; junction bases left unmatched: 2. The CDR3 consists of 10 residues. Germline V gives CDR1 DFQATT, CDR2 SNEGSKA (reference sequence). The CDR3: CSARYRGYTF. The CDR3 DNA follows: TGCAGTGCTAGATACAGGGGTTACACCTTC.

This clonotype was detected only a few times. The V call is TRBV6-5, the J call TRBJ1-6, with TRBD1 matching over 10 bases. V lost 2 bases and J lost 12; bases outside the gene matches: 7. The CDR3 sequence is 15 residues long. CDR1 and CDR2 (germline): MNHEY, SVGAGI. This chain's CDR3 is CASSYQTGGQGPLHF. As DNA, the CDR3 is TGTGCCAGCAGTTACCAGACAGGGGGCCAAGGACCCCTCCACTTT.

This clonotype was observed a handful of times. The gene calls are TRBV7-9 and TRBJ2-7; TRBD2 matches 8 bases. This CDR3 contains 11 residues. Germline V gene lookup returns CDR1 SEHNR and CDR2 FQNEAQ (reference sequence). The CDR3 loop reads CATRGGDEQYF. The CDR3 region has the DNA TGTGCAACTCGGGGGGGGGACGAGCAGTACTTC.

The CDR3, as DNA: TGTGCCAGTAGTGAGGACTACTCTAGTGCCGATACGCAGTATTTT. The encoded protein is CASSEDYSSADTQYF. The chain uses TRBV19 and TRBJ2-3, with D possibly being TRBD2 (6 bases). The germline V gene encodes CDR1 LNHDA and CDR2 SQIVND (reference sequence). The CDR3 consists of 15 residues. The germline V and J ends were trimmed by 5 bases and 6 bases, with 18 bases remaining between them.

The chain recombines TRBV6-8 with TRBJ2-6; D might be TRBD1 (5 bases). The CDR3 is 17 amino acids. Trimming shortened V by 0 bases and J by 4 bases, and 13 bases separated the two germline ends. Germline V gene sequence: CDR1 MNHGY, CDR2 SAAAGT. CDR3 nucleotide sequence: TGTGCCAGCAGTTACTCGAGTAGGGGTTCGGGGGCCAACGTCCTGACTTTC. Its protein is CASSYSSRGSGANVLTF.

The chain has TRBV20-1 and TRBJ2-1; tentatively, D is TRBD2 (6 bases). Per germline, CDR1 DFQATT and CDR2 SNEGSKA (reference sequence). Trimming removed 6 bases from V and 3 bases from J, with 15 bases in between. The CDR3 contains 14 residues. The CDR3: CSADRLADYNEQFF. CDR3 coding DNA: TGCAGTGCCGATAGATTAGCGGACTACAATGAGCAGTTCTTC.

The chain employs TRBV20-1 and TRBJ2-7; weak D call: TRBD2 (6 bases). The CDR3 covers 13 residues. In germline, CDR1 is DFQATT, CDR2 SNEGSKA (reference sequence). V was clipped by 2 bases and J by 5 bases, with 13 bases between them. The chain's CDR3 is CSARMGGINEQYF. The DNA for the CDR3 is TGCAGTGCTAGAATGGGGGGAATTAACGAGCAGTACTTC.

This clonotype was counted a few times. V usage is TRBV7-2 and J usage is TRBJ2-2, with a tentative D call TRBD2 (6 bases). Germline values: CDR1 SGHTA, CDR2 FQGNSA. Deletions cut 5 bases from V and 1 base from J, with 11 bases between. The CDR3 runs to 15 residues. CDR3 sequence reads: CASSRDSLNTGELFF. Here the CDR3 DNA reads TGTGCCAGCAGCAGGGACTCCCTGAACACCGGGGAGCTGTTTTTT.

This clonotype turned up a few times. The J gene is TRBJ2-2, the V gene TRBV9; no definite D call. Germline V gene data show CDR1 as SGDLS and CDR2 as YYNGEE. Trimming took 2 bases from V and 0 from J, leaving 11 bases between them. This CDR3 is built from 16 residues. CDR3 DNA: TGTGCCAGCAGCGTTGATTTGGGGACGAACACCGGGGAGCTGTTTTTT. Translating gives CASSVDLGTNTGELFF.

This clonotype was recorded a few times. Here the CDR3 DNA reads TGTGCCAGCACAATTAGCGGGAATTACGAGCAGTACTTC. As protein: CASTISGNYEQYF. J is TRBJ2-7 and V is TRBV28, with 8 bases matching TRBD2. Germline lookup yields CDR1 MDHEN and CDR2 SYDVKM. The CDR3 has 13 residues. Germline trimming cut 7 bases from V and 4 bases from J; bases unmatched to any gene: 6.

This clonotype was observed a handful of times. The rearrangement links TRBV11-3 to TRBJ2-1; no firm D call. Germline-derived CDR1 and CDR2 are SGHNT and YENEEA. Trimming took off 5 bases at V and 1 base at J, with 9 bases between the two ends. The CDR3 sequence is 14 residues long. CDR3 DNA sequence: TGTGCCAGCAGCCCCCAGTGGTCCTACAATGAGCAGTTCTTC. The encoded protein is CASSPQWSYNEQFF. The full variable domain, completed using reference TRBV11-3 and TRBJ2-1, is EAGVVQSPRYKIIEKKQPVAFWCNPISGHNTLYWYLQNLGQGPELLIRYENEEAVDDSQLPKDRFSAERLKGVDSTLKIQPAELGDSAVYLCASSPQWSYNEQFFGPGTRLTVL.

The chain employs TRBV20-1 and TRBJ2-7; TRBD2 agrees at 16 bases. Germline values: CDR1 DFQATT, CDR2 SNEGSKA (reference sequence). J gave up 3 bases and V 5 bases, and 4 bases lay outside the gene matches. There are 15 residues in the CDR3. DNA for the CDR3: TGCAGTGCTGGGACTAGCGGGAGGGTAAACTACGAGCAGTACTTC. Its translation: CSAGTSGRVNYEQYF.

This clonotype was seen at least ten times. The chain uses TRBV5-5 and TRBJ2-1; 9 nucleotides match TRBD2. With 0 bases clipped from V and 8 bases from J, the junction kept 6 bases outside the gene matches. The germline CDR1 and CDR2 sequences are SGHKS and YYEKEE (reference sequence). The CDR3 loop spans 15 amino acids. As DNA, the CDR3 is TGTGCCAGCAGCTTGGTTCAACTAGCGGGCGATGAGCAGTTCTTC. Translation: CASSLVQLAGDEQFF.